One and the same sample provided the 11 T cell receptor beta chains below, sequenced in a study of cytotoxic CD8 clonotypes in ibrutinib-treated CLL. Libraries were prepared by immunoSEQ multiplex PCR; TCRdb keeps only in-frame clonotypes and omits some of them. The sample holds tens of thousands of clones, roughly 83% seen once. The sample consisted of PBMCs, taken after 24 months of ibrutinib treatment. The receptors stem from a human donor with chronic lymphocytic leukemia.

The chain employs TRBV6-1 and TRBJ2-7; no clear D gene. V lost 3 bases to trimming and J lost 6 bases, with 9 bases between them. This CDR3 comprises 12 residues. The V gene's germline CDR1 is MNHNS and CDR2 SASEGT. The CDR3 is CASSDPISEQYF. The CDR3 bases are TGTGCCAGCAGTGATCCCATCTCCGAGCAGTACTTC.

The V and J genes are TRBV27 and TRBJ2-7, with 12 bases matching TRBD2. The CDR3 contains 18 residues. Germline values: CDR1 MNHEY, CDR2 SMNVEV (reference sequence). The V and J ends lost 0 bases and 3 bases, in that order; junction bases with no gene match: 9. CDR3 amino acids: CASSLSPSGRAHYYEQYF. DNA of the CDR3: TGTGCCAGCAGTTTATCGCCTAGCGGGAGGGCGCACTACTACGAGCAGTACTTC.

This clone appeared once. The V call is TRBV5-4, the J call TRBJ2-5; D tentatively fits TRBD1 or TRBD2 (6 bases each). CDR3 length: 12 amino acids. Between the trimmed V and J ends, which lost 10 bases and 2 bases, there was a span of 12 bases. CDR1 SGHNT and CDR2 YYREEE come from the germline V gene (reference sequence). DNA for the CDR3: TGTGCCGCGGGGCAGGGGCAAGAGACCCAGTACTTC. It is translated as CAAGQGQETQYF.

This clone was seen only a few times. The chain recombines TRBV28 with TRBJ1-5; 9 nucleotides align to TRBD1. Germline lookup yields CDR1 MDHEN and CDR2 SYDVKM. With 3 bases clipped from V and 5 bases from J, the junction kept 2 bases outside the gene matches. The CDR3 is 14 amino acids. CDR3 loop: CASSFGQGYQPQHF. The CDR3 DNA sequence: TGTGCCAGCAGTTTTGGACAGGGGTATCAGCCCCAGCATTTT.

The chain recombines TRBV5-1 with TRBJ2-5, with a weak D call TRBD2 (6 bases). Germline V gene lookup returns CDR1 SGHRS and CDR2 YFSETQ. The CDR3 has 13 amino acids. The V end was cut by 4 bases, the J end by 2 bases, with 9 bases between. CDR3 loop: CASSPAGQETQYF. The CDR3 nucleotides read TGCGCCAGCAGCCCGGCGGGGCAAGAGACCCAGTACTTC.

The gene calls are TRBV13 and TRBJ2-1, with a tentative D call TRBD2 (5 bases). The CDR3 contains 17 residues. Trimming cost V 0 bases and J 4 bases, with 16 bases left between them. Germline V CDR1 and CDR2: PRHDT, FYEKMQ (reference sequence). The CDR3 region is CASSLGHRRSSYNEQFF. In DNA form, the CDR3 reads TGTGCCAGCAGCTTAGGGCATAGGAGGTCCTCGTACAATGAGCAGTTCTTC.

The genes are TRBV27 and TRBJ1-1, with TRBD1 matching 8 bases. The CDR3 consists of 16 residues. Germline assignment: CDR1 MNHEY and CDR2 SMNVEV (reference sequence). J lost 0 bases, V lost 1 base, and 4 bases had no gene match. Written as DNA, the CDR3 is TGTGCCAGCAGTTTATTTACAGGGGGAATGAACACTGAAGCTTTCTTT. Encoded protein: CASSLFTGGMNTEAFF.

This clone was picked up one time. This same CDR3 is encoded by further DNA sequences in the sample. The chain recombines TRBV29-1 with TRBJ2-7, with a weak D call TRBD1 (6 bases). Germline V gene sequence: CDR1 SQVTM, CDR2 ANQGSEA. This CDR3 contains 12 residues. The ends were cut back, 7 bases at V and 4 bases at J, with 14 bases in the middle. CDR3 bases: TGCAGCGGTGGAGGTGGACAGTACGAGCAGTACTTC. Translating gives CSGGGGQYEQYF.

The chain combines TRBV6-5 with TRBJ2-2; D is perhaps TRBD1 or TRBD2 (5 bases each). Germline CDR1 is MNHEY and CDR2 is SVGAGI. The length of the CDR3 is 11 residues. Trimming took 8 bases from V and 5 from J, leaving 6 bases between them. The CDR3: CASEGTGELFF. In nucleotides, the CDR3 is TGTGCCAGCGAGGGGACCGGGGAGCTGTTTTTT.

The V call is TRBV13, the J call TRBJ2-5; no firm D call. V gave up 0 bases and J gave up 2 bases, with 22 bases separating them. Germline CDR1 PRHDT, CDR2 FYEKMQ (reference sequence). The CDR3 spans 19 residues. CDR3: CASSLGAGRMSESQETQYF. CDR3 nucleotides: TGTGCCAGCAGCTTAGGGGCAGGTAGGATGTCCGAATCACAAGAGACCCAGTACTTC.

The J gene is TRBJ2-5, the V gene TRBV6-1, with 10 bases lining up with TRBD2. Germline trimming cut 7 bases from V and 3 bases from J; bases unmatched to any gene: 8. Germline CDR1 and CDR2: MNHNS and SASEGT. CDR3 length equals 15 residues. In DNA form, the CDR3 reads TGTGCCAGCACCCTAAATGGACTAGCGGAAGAGACCCAGTACTTC. Its translation is CASTLNGLAEETQYF.